The sequence of this TCR beta chain was determined in a study of PD-1 blockade in classical Hodgkin lymphoma. Looking at the study overall: Nivolumab 3 mg/kg was given intravenously every 2 weeks.

General study points: A significant rise in TCR diversity was seen by C4D1 for CD4+ cells but not for CD8+ cells. Exclusion applied to patients who initiated nivolumab less than 1 year following ASCT.

In every patient, relapse followed autologous stem cell transplantation, while exposure to brentuximab vedotin differed. On this clone itself: Its antigen is unknown.

CDR3 length: 14 amino acids. Germline V CDR1 and CDR2: SGHTA, FQGNSA. V shed 1 base, J shed 6 bases, and the junction held 5 bases outside the gene matches. Produced via immunoSEQ multiplex PCR; TCRdb's table is partial and in-frame only. Found here are about 31,000 clones, about 70% of them singletons; the top ten hold roughly 4%. This sequence joins TRBV7-2 and TRBJ2-7, with TRBD2 matching over 8 bases. The sample consisted of peripheral blood mononuclear cells (PBMCs), taken before the second cycle of nivolumab. The receptor comes from a human donor with classical Hodgkin lymphoma. The CDR3 DNA sequence: TGTGCCAGCAGCTTAGGGCCGACTAGCGCCGAGCAGTACTTC. It is translated as CASSLGPTSAEQYF.